This T cell receptor beta chain was captured by sequencing in a study of blood T cells in healthy people across ages (dated by TCRdb to the mid-2010s). Some background on the complete study: In model experiments, template switching captured roughly one uniquely barcoded TCR beta cDNA molecule for every two T cells. Two additional independent replicas of 1 million unique cDNA reads from the same blood draw were analyzed for two donors (one aged 18 to 30 and one aged 80 or older). Four age groups were formed from the donors: young (average roughly 15 years), middle-aged (approximately 40), aged (approximately 60) and long-lived (82). To avoid experimental bias, donors of different ages were spread randomly across the sequencing lanes. Using deep sequencing normalized with unique cDNA molecular identifiers, the study measured how TCR beta repertoire diversity changes with age. The study at large found these results: A strong correlation was found between observed TCR beta diversity and the percentage of naive T cells measured by flow cytometry. The long-lived group showed more naive CD4+ T cells, fewer expanded clones and increased TCR diversity than the aged group, suggesting age selection. Estimates of total diversity based on one million sequenced T cells were regarded as lower bounds and as underestimates. The CMV infection status of donors was not known, potentially confounding age-related changes in expanded clonotypes. Observed TCR beta diversity per million T cells fell roughly linearly with age, and a significant reduction was already apparent by age roughly 41. Bulk unsorted PBMC profiling prevented conclusive comparison of naive and antigen-experienced compartments.

The method was 5' RACE. The instrument was an Illumina HiSeq 2500. The second PCR ran for roughly 7 to 12 cycles and used a J-beta primer mix along with a sample-barcoded 5' primer. A template-switch 5' adaptor carrying 12 random nucleotides introduced a unique molecular identifier onto each TCR beta cDNA molecule. Each sample yielded at least 3 million CDR3-containing paired-end reads. First-strand cDNA synthesis was performed from all RNA using the Mint cDNA synthesis kit, with priming by a TRBC-specific oligonucleotide. Following uracil-DNA glycosylase treatment, all cDNA underwent a first 18-cycle PCR with the universal primers M1SS and BC2_uni_R. As for how the authors treated the data: For normalization, 1 million high-quality reads were randomly selected from each sample, with every read carrying a distinct molecular identifier. Instead of being binned into consensus sequences, reads with shared molecular identifiers were discarded. MiTCR, run with a Q25 quality threshold and the strictest error-elimination algorithm, handled CDR3 identification, clonotype clustering and error correction. A nonparametric unseen species model with Euler transformation was used to estimate a lower bound on total TCR beta diversity. TCRdb reprocessing: public reads trimmed at Q25 with fastp, clones called with MiXCR, in-frame beta chains kept. Each entry is one CDR3 protein sequence, shown with its most common DNA and genes. These V and J calls originate from TCRdb's pipeline instead of the authors' own analysis. Present in this sample are some 730,000 distinct CDR3 sequences, about a fifth of which were seen just once. The top ten hold 22% of the sample.

Of note for this clonotype: Its antigen specificity is not known. The input lacks base qualities; no much larger clone sits a single base away.

The germline V gene gives CDR1 as SQVTM and CDR2 as ANQGSEA. From its cysteine to its phenylalanine, the CDR3 spans 16 amino acids. Just CDR3 DNA is preserved here, 48 bases in frame from base 1. Trimming removed 5 bases from V and 0 bases from J; the gene matches leave 7 bases unexplained. Donors were 39 systemically healthy Caucasian individuals from Russia aged roughly 6 to 90 years. Approximately 10 milliliters of peripheral blood were collected from each donor into EDTA-treated Vacutainer tubes. Ficoll-Paque density-gradient centrifugation was used to isolate PBMCs, with at least 6.5 million per sample. Total RNA, at least 6 micrograms per sample, was extracted from PBMCs with Trizol reagent. For every donor, an aliquot of PBMCs went through flow cytometry to measure the percentages of naive CD45RAhigh/CD27high T cells.

The TCR sequence derives from a man in his sixties or seventies in good health. The V and J genes are TRBV29-1 and TRBJ2-1; 10 of the junction bases match TRBD2. What was sequenced was blood. The DNA is as follows: TGCAGCGTTAGGTCGACTAGCGGGCGCTCCTACAATGAGCAGTTCTTC. This gives the protein CSVRSTSGRSYNEQFF.